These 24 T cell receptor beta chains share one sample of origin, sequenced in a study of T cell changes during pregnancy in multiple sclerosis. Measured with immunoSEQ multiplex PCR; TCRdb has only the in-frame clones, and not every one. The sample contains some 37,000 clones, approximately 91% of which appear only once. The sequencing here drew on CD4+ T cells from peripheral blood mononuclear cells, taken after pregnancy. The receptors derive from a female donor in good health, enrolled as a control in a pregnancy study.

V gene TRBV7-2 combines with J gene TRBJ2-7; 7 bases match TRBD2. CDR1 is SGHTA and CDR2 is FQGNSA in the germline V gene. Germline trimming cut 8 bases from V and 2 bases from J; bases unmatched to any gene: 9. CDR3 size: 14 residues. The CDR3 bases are TGTGCCAGCTCGATCTGGGGGGGGACCTACGAGCAGTACTTC. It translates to CASSIWGGTYEQYF.

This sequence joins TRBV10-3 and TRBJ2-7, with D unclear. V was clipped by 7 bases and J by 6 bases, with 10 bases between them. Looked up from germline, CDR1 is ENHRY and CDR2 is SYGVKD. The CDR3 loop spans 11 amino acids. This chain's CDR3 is CAINAGSEQYF. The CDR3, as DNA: TGTGCCATCAACGCCGGGTCCGAGCAGTACTTC.

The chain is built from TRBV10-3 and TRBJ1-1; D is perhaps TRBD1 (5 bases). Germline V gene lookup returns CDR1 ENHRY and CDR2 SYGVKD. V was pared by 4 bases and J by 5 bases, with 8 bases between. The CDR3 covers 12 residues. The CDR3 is CAISGAGTEAFF. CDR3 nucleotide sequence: TGTGCCATCAGTGGGGCAGGGACTGAAGCTTTCTTT.

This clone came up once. This CDR3 is CASSFGPGTEAFF. For the CDR3, the DNA is TGTGCCAGCAGCTTTGGTCCGGGTACTGAAGCTTTCTTT. The genes are TRBV5-5 and TRBJ1-1; D gene unclear. Germline CDR1 SGHKS, CDR2 YYEKEE (reference sequence). The CDR3 covers 13 residues. V lost 2 bases and J 5 bases, leaving 10 bases between the germline ends.

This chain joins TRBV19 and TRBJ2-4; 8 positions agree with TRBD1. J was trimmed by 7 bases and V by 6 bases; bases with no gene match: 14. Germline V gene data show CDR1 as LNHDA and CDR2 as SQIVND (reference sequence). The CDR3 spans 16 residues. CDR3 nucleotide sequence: TGTGCCAGTAGCGAAACGGGGCAGGGGGCATGGAACATTCAGTACTTC. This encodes CASSETGQGAWNIQYF.

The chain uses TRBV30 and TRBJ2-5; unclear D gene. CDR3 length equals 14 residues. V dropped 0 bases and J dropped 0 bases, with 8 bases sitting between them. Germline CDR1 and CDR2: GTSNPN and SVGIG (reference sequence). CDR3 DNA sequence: TGTGCCTGGAGTGTACGCGGATACCAAGAGACCCAGTACTTC. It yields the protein CAWSVRGYQETQYF. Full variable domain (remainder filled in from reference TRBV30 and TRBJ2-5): SQTIHQWPATLVQPVGSPLSLECTVEGTSNPNLYWYRQAAGRGLQLLFYSVGIGQISSEVPQNLSASRPQDRQFILSSKKLLLSDSGFYLCAWSVRGYQETQYFGPGTRLLVL.

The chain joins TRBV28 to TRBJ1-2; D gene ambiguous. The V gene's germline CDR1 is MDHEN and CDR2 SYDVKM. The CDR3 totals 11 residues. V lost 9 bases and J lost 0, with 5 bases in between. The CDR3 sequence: CASQSNYGYTF. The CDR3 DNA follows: TGTGCCAGTCAATCTAACTATGGCTACACCTTC.

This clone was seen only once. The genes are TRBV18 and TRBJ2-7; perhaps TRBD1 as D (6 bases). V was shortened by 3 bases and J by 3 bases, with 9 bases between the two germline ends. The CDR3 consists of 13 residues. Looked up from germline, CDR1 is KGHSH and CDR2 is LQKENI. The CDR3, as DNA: TGTGCCAGCTCACCCGGACAGATCTACGAGCAGTACTTC. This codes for CASSPGQIYEQYF.

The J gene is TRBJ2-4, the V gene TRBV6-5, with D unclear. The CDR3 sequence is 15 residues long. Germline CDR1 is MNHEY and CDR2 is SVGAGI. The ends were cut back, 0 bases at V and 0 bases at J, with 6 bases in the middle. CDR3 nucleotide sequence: TGTGCCAGCAGTTACTCGGAGTTAGCCAAAAACATTCAGTACTTC. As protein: CASSYSELAKNIQYF.

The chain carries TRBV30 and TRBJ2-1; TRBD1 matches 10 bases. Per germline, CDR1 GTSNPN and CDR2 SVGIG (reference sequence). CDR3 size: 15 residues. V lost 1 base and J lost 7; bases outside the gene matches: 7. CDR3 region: CAWSAWTGGRNEQFF. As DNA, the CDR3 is TGTGCCTGGAGTGCTTGGACAGGGGGGAGGAATGAGCAGTTCTTC.

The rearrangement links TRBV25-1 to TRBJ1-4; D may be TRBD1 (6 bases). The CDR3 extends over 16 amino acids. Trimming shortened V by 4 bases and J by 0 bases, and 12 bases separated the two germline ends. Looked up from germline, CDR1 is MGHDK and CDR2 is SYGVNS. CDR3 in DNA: TGTGCCAGCAGTGTCTTAAGGACAGCAACTAATGAAAAACTGTTTTTT. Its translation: CASSVLRTATNEKLFF.

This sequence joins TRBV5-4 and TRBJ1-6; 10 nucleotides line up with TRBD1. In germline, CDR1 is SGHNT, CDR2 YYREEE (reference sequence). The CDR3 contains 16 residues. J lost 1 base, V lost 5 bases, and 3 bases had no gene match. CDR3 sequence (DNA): TGTGCCAGCAGTCGACAGGGGGCGTCCTATAATTCACCCCTCCACTTT. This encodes CASSRQGASYNSPLHF. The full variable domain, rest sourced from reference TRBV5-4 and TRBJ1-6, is ETGVTQSPTHLIKTRGQQVTLRCSSQSGHNTVSWYQQALGQGPQFIFQYYREEENGRGNFPPRFSGLQFPNYSSELNVNALELDDSALYLCASSRQGASYNSPLHFGNGTRLTVT.

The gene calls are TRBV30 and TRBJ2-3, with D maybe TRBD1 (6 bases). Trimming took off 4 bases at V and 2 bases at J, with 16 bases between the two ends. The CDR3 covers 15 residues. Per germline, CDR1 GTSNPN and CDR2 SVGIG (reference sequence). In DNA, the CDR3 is TGTGCCTGGATGGAGTGGGGGCGAAACACAGATACGCAGTATTTT. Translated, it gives CAWMEWGRNTDTQYF.

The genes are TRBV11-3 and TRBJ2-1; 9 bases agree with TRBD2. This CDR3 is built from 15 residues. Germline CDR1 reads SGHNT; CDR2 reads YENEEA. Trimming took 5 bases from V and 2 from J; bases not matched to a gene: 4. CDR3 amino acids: CASSPKRGAYNEQFF. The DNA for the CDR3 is TGTGCCAGCAGCCCGAAGCGGGGGGCCTACAATGAGCAGTTCTTC.

CDR3 nucleotides: TGTGCCATCAGTGAGGTGGAGGGGACAGCCTACAATGAGCAGTTCTTC. Protein product: CAISEVEGTAYNEQFF. This chain connects TRBV10-3 to TRBJ2-1; weak D call: TRBD1 (7 bases). Germline CDR1 reads ENHRY; CDR2 reads SYGVKD. CDR3 length: 16 amino acids. Trimming cost V 2 bases and J 2 bases, with 13 bases left between them.

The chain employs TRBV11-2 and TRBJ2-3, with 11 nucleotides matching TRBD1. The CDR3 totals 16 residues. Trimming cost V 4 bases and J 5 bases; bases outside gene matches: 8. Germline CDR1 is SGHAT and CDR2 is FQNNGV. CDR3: CASSSGGGQGGDTQYF. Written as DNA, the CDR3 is TGTGCCAGCAGCTCAGGGGGGGGACAGGGGGGAGATACGCAGTATTTT.

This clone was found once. The CDR3 spells CASIHPDRDSQETQYF. DNA for the CDR3: TGTGCCAGCATCCATCCGGACAGGGATTCACAAGAGACCCAGTACTTC. The chain has TRBV21-1 and TRBJ2-5; the table's D call of TRBD1 was not tested on the DNA. TRBV21-1 is classified as a pseudogene. The CDR3 has 16 residues.

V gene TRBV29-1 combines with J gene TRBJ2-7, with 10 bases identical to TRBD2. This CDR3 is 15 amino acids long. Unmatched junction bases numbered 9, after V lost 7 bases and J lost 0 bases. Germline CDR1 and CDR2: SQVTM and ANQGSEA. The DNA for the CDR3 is TGCAGCGCCGCCTCTAGCGGGAGAGCCTCCTACGAGCAGTACTTC. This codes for CSAASSGRASYEQYF.

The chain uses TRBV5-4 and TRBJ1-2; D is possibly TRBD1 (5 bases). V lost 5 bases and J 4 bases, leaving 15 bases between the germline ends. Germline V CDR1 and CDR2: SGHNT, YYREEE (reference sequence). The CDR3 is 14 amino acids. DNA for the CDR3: TGTGCCAGCAGGGGAGGGGACGGAACCTATGGCTACACCTTC. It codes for CASRGGDGTYGYTF. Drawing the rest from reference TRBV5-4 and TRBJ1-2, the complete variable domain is ETGVTQSPTHLIKTRGQQVTLRCSSQSGHNTVSWYQQALGQGPQFIFQYYREEENGRGNFPPRFSGLQFPNYSSELNVNALELDDSALYLCASRGGDGTYGYTFGSGTRLTVV.

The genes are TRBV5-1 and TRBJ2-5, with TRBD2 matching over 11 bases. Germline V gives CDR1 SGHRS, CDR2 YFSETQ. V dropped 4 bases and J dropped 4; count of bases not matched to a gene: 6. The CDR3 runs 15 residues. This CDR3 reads CASSPLAGGRETQYF. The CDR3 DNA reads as TGCGCCAGCAGCCCCTTAGCGGGAGGGAGAGAGACCCAGTACTTC.

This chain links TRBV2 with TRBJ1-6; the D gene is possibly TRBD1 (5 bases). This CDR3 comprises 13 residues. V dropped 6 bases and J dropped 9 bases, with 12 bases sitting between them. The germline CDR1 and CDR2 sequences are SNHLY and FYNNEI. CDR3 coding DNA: TGTGCCAGCAGGGACCAGGGTGGTTCACCCCTCCACTTT. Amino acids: CASRDQGGSPLHF.

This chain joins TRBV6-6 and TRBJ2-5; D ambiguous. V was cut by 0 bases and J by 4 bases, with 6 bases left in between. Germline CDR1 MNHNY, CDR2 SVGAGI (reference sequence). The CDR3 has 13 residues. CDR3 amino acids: CASSYSMRETQYF. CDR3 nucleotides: TGTGCCAGCAGTTACTCGATGAGAGAGACCCAGTACTTC.

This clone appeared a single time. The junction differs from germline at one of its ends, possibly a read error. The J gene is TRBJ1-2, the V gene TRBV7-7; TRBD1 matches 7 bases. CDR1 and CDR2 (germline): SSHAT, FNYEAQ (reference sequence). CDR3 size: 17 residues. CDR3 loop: CASSLRTFSTGNYGYTF. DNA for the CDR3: TGTGCTAGCAGCTTACGTACCTTCTCGACAGGGAACTATGGCTACACCTTC.

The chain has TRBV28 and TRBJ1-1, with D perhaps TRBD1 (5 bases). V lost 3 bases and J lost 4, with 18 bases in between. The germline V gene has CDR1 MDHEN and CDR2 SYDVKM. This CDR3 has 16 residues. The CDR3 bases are TGTGCCAGCAGTTTCGCCTTGGGGGGGGTTTTCACTGAAGCTTTCTTT. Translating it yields CASSFALGGVFTEAFF.